This T cell receptor beta chain derives from a study of cytomegalovirus exposure and HLA in healthy donors. The study's findings and limits: Later analysis found that TCR beta chains associated with HLA were more clonally expanded than other, equally common chains.

The CDR3 has 14 amino acids. Trimming left V 0 bases short and J 13 bases short, with 18 bases between. CDR1 and CDR2 from the germline V gene are LNHNV and YYDKDF (reference sequence). PCR used 60 Vbeta primers and 13 Jbeta primers. Assay used: immunoSEQ multiplex PCR; TCRdb lists only in-frame clones, some missing. The data show tens of thousands of clones, about 78% seen once. This clone was counted between two and nine times. Its antigen is unidentified. The sequence derives from a woman aged 25 to 45 in good health and CMV-seronegative. V is TRBV15 and J is TRBJ2-5, with a weak D call TRBD2 (6 bases). The sample was PBMCs. This CDR3 is CATSRDARESRMYF. The CDR3 nucleotides are TGTGCCACCAGCAGAGACGCCCGGGAGTCCCGAATGTACTTC.